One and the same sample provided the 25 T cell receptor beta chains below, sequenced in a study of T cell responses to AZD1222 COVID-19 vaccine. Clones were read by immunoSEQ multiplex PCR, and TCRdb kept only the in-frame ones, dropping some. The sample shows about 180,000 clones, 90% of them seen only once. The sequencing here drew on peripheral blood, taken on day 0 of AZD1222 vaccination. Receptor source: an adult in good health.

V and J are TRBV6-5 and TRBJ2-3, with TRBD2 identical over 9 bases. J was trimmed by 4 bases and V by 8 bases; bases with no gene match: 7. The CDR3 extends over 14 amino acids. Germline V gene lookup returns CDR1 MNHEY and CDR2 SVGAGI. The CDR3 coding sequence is TGTGCCAGCGGCCGCGGGGGGGTAGCAGATACGCAGTATTTT. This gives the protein CASGRGGVADTQYF.

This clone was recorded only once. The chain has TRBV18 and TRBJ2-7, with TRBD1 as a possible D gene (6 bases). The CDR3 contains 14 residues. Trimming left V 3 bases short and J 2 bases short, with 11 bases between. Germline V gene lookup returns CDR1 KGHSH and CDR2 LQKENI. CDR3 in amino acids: CASSPTQGTYEQYF. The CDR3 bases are TGTGCCAGCTCACCCACGCAGGGGACCTACGAGCAGTACTTC.

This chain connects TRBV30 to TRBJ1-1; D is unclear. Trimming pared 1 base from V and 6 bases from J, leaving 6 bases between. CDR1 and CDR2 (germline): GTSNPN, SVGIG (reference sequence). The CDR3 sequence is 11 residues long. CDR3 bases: TGTGCCTGGAGTGAGTGGGCTGAAGCTTTCTTT. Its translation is CAWSEWAEAFF. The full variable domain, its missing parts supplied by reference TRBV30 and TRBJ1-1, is SQTIHQWPATLVQPVGSPLSLECTVEGTSNPNLYWYRQAAGRGLQLLFYSVGIGQISSEVPQNLSASRPQDRQFILSSKKLLLSDSGFYLCAWSEWAEAFFGQGTRLTVV.

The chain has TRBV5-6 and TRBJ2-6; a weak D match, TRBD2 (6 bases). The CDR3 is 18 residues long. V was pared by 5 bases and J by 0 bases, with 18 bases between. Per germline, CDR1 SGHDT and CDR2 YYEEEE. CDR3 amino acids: CASSPLGGGNSGANVLTF. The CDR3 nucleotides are TGTGCCAGCAGTCCTTTGGGGGGAGGAAACTCTGGGGCCAACGTCCTGACTTTC.

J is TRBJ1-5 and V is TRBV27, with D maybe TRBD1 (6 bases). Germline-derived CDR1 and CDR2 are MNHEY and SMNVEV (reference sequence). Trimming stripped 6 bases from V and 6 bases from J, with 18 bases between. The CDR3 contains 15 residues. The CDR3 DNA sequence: TGTGCCAGCAGGTCAGAACAGGGCCCTAGTCAGCCCCAGCATTTT. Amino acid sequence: CASRSEQGPSQPQHF.

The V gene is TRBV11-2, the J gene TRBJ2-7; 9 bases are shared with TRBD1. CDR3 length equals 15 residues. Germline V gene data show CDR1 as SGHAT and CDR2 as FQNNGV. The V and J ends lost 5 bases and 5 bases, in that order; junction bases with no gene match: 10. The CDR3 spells CASSGAGTGIDEQYF. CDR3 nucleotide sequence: TGTGCCAGCAGCGGAGCCGGGACAGGGATCGACGAGCAGTACTTC.

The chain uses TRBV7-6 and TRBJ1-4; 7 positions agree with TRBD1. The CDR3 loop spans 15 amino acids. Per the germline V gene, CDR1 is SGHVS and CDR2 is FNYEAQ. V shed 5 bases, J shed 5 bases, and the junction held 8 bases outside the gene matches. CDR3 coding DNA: TGTGCCAGCAGCATCTACGGGACAGAGAATGAAAAACTGTTTTTT. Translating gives CASSIYGTENEKLFF.

In DNA form, the CDR3 reads TGTGCCAGCAGCGCGAAGCCGGGACAGCGAGACTATGGCTACACCTTC. Its translation: CASSAKPGQRDYGYTF. V usage is TRBV7-9 and J usage is TRBJ1-2; TRBD1 aligns across 7 bases. The germline V gene encodes CDR1 SEHNR and CDR2 FQNEAQ (reference sequence). This CDR3 spans 16 amino acids. J was trimmed by 3 bases and V by 5 bases; bases with no gene match: 12.

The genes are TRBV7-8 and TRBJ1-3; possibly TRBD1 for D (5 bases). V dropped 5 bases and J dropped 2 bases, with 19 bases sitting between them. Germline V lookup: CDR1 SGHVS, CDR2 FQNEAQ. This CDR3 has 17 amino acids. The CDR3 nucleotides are TGTGCCAGCAGCCCCCGTGGGAGGGGTAGTACTGGAAACACCATATATTTT. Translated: CASSPRGRGSTGNTIYF.

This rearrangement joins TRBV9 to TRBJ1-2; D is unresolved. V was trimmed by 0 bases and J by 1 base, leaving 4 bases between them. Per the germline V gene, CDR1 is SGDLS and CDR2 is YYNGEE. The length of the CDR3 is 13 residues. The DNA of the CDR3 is TGTGCCAGCAGCGTAGACAATAACTATGGCTACACCTTC. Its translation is CASSVDNNYGYTF.

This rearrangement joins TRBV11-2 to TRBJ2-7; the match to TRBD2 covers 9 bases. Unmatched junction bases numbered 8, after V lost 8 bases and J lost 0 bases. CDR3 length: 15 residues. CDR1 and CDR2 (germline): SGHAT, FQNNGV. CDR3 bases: TGTGCCAGCGGACAGCGGGGGGATAGCTCCTACGAGCAGTACTTC. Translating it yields CASGQRGDSSYEQYF.

This chain's CDR3 is CSVGGVGAGYGYTF. CDR3 nucleotide sequence: TGCAGCGTTGGTGGGGTGGGGGCTGGCTATGGCTACACCTTC. This chain connects TRBV29-1 to TRBJ1-2, with a possible D match to TRBD1 (6 bases). The germline V gene encodes CDR1 SQVTM and CDR2 ANQGSEA. The CDR3 covers 14 residues. V lost 4 bases and J lost 4, with 16 bases in between.

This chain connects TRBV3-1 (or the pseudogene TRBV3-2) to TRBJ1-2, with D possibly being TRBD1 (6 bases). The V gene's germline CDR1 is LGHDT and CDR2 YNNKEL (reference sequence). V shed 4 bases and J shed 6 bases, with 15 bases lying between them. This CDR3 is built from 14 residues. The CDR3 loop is CASSPRDKRNGYTF. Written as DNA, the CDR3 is TGTGCCAGCAGCCCCAGGGACAAAAGAAATGGCTACACCTTC.

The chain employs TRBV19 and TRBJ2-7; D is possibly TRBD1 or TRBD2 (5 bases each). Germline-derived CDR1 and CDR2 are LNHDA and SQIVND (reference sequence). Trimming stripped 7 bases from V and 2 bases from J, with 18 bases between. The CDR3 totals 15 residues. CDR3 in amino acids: CASNLPRGRPYEQYF. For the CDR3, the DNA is TGTGCCAGTAACCTCCCACGGGGCCGCCCCTACGAGCAGTACTTC.

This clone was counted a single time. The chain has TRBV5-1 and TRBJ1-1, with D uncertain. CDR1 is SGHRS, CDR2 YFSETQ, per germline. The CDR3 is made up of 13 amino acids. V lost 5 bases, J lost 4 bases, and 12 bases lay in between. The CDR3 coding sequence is TGCGCCAGCAGTGCCCGGGGAGGCACTGAAGCTTTCTTT. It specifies CASSARGGTEAFF.

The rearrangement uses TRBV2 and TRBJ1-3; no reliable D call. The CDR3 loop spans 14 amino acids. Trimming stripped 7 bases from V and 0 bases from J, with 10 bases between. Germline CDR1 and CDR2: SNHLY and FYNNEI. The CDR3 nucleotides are TGTGCCAGCACCGGAACCAGCTCTGGAAACACCATATATTTT. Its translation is CASTGTSSGNTIYF. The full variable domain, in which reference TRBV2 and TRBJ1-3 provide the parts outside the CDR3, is EPEVTQTPSHQVTQMGQEVILRCVPISNHLYFYWYRQILGQKVEFLVSFYNNEISEKSEIFDDQFSVERPDGSNFTLKIRSTKLEDSAMYFCASTGTSSGNTIYFGEGSWLTVV.

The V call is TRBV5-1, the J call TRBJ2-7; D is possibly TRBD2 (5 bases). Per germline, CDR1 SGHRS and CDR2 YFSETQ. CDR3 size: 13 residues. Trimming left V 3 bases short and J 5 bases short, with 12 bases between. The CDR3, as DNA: TGCGCCAGCAGCTATTCAGGACTTAACGAGCAGTACTTC. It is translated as CASSYSGLNEQYF. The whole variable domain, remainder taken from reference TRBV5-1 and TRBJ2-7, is KAGVTQTPRYLIKTRGQQVTLSCSPISGHRSVSWYQQTPGQGLQFLFEYFSETQRNKGNFPGRFSGRQFSNSRSEMNVSTLELGDSALYLCASSYSGLNEQYFGPGTRLTVT.

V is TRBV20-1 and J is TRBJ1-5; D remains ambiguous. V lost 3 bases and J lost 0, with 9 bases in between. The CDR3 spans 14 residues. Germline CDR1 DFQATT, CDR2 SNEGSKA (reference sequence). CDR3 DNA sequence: TGCAGTGCTAGTAAACCATATAGCAATCAGCCCCAGCATTTT. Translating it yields CSASKPYSNQPQHF.

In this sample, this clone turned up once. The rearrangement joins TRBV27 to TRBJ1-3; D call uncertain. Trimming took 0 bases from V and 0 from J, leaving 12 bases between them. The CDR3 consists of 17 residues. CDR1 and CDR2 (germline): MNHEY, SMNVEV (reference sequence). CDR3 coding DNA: TGTGCCAGCAGTTTATCTACATTTGGGGACTCTGGAAACACCATATATTTT. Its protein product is CASSLSTFGDSGNTIYF.

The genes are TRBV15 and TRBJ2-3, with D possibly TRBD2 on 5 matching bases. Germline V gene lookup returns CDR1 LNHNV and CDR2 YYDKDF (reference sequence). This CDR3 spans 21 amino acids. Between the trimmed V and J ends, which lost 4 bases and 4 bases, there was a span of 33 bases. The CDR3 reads CATSKGSYWTQGGRSPDTQYF. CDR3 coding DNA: TGTGCCACCAGCAAGGGATCTTACTGGACCCAAGGAGGCAGATCGCCAGATACGCAGTATTTT.

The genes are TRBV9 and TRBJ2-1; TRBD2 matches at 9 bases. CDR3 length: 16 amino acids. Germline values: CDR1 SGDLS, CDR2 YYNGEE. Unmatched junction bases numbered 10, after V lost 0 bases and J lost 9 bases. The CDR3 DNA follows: TGTGCCAGCAGCGTAGAACTTAGCGGGGGTAGGGGTGAGCAGTTCTTC. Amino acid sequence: CASSVELSGGRGEQFF.

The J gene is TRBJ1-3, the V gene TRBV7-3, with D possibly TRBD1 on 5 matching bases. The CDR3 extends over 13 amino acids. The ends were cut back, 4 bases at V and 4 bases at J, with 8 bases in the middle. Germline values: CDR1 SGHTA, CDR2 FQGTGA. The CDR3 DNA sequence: TGTGCCAGCAGCTCGACAGTCGGAAACACCATATATTTT. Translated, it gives CASSSTVGNTIYF.

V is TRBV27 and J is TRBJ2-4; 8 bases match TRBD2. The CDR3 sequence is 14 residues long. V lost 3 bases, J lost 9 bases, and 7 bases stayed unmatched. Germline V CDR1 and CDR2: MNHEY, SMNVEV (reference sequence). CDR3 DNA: TGTGCCAGCAGTTTCTCGGGGGGGCAAAGCATTCAGTACTTC. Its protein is CASSFSGGQSIQYF.

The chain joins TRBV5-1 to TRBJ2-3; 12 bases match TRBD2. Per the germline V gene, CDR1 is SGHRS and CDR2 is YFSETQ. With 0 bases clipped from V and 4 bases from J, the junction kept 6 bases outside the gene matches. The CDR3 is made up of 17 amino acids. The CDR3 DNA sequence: TGCGCCAGCAGCTTGGATACTAGCGGGGGGTTCGCAGATACGCAGTATTTT. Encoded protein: CASSLDTSGGFADTQYF. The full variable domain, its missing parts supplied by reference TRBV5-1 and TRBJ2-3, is KAGVTQTPRYLIKTRGQQVTLSCSPISGHRSVSWYQQTPGQGLQFLFEYFSETQRNKGNFPGRFSGRQFSNSRSEMNVSTLELGDSALYLCASSLDTSGGFADTQYFGPGTRLTVL.

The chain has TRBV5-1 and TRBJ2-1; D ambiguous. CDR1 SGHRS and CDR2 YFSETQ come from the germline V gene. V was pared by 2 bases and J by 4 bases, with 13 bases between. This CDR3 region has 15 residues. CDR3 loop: CASSFDPAEYNEQFF. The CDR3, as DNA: TGCGCCAGCAGCTTTGACCCCGCAGAATACAATGAGCAGTTCTTC.